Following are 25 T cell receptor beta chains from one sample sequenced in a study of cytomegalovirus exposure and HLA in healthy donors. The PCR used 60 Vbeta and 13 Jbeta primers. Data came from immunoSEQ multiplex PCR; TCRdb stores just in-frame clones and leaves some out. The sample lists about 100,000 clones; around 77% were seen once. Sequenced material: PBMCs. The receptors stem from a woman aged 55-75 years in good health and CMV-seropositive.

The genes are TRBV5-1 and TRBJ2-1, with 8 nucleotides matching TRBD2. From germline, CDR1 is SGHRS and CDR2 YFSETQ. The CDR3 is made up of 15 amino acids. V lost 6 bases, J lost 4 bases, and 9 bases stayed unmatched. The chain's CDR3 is CASTGLAGGYNEQFF. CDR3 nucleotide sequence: TGCGCCAGCACCGGACTAGCCGGAGGGTACAATGAGCAGTTCTTC.

The CDR3 region is CASSLTLAGAYEQYF. In nucleotides, the CDR3 is TGTGCCAGCAGCTTAACCCTAGCGGGAGCCTACGAGCAGTACTTC. The chain is built from TRBV7-2 and TRBJ2-7; 10 bases are a match to TRBD2. The trim removed 2 bases at V and 2 bases at J, leaving 3 bases unmatched. This CDR3 has 15 residues. Germline CDR1 reads SGHTA; CDR2 reads FQGNSA.

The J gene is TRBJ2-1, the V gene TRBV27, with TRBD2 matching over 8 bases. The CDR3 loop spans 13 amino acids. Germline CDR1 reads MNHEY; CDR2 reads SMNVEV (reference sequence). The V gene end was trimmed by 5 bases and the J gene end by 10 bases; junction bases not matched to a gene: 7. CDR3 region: CASSLIAGKEQFF. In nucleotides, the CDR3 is TGTGCCAGCAGTCTTATAGCGGGAAAGGAGCAGTTCTTC.

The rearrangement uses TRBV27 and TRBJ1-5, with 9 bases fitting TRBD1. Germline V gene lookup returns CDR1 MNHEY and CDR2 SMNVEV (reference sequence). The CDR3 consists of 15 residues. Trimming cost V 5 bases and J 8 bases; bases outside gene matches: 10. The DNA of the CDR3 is TGTGCCAGCAGTCTCGGGACAGGGATTTTGGAGCCCCAGCATTTT. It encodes CASSLGTGILEPQHF.

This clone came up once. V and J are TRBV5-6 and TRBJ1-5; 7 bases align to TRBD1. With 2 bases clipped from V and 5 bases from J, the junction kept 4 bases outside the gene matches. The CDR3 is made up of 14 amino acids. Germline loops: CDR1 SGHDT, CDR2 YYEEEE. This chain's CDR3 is CASSFRGAHQPQHF. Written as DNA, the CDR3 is TGTGCCAGCAGCTTCAGGGGGGCACATCAGCCCCAGCATTTT.

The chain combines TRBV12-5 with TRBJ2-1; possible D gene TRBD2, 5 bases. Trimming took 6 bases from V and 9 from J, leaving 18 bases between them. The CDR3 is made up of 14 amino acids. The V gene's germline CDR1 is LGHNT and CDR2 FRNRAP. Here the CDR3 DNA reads TGTGCTAGTGGAGCCCCTAGCAGCGGAGGTGAGCAGTTCTTC. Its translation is CASGAPSSGGEQFF.

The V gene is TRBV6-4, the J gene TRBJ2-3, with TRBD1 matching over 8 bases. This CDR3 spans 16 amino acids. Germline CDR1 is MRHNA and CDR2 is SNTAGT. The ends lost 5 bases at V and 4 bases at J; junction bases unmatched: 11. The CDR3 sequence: CASSPGQGGWSDTQYF. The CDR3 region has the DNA TGTGCCAGCAGTCCCGGACAGGGAGGATGGTCAGATACGCAGTATTTT.

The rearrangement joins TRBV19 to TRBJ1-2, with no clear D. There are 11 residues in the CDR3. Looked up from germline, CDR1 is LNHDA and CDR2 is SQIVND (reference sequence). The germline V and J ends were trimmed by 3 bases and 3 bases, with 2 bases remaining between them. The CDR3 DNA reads TGTGCCAGTAGTATCTACTATGGCTACACCTTC. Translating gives CASSIYYGYTF.

As DNA, the CDR3 is TGTGCCAGCAGTGAATCACTATATGACCCCCCGAACTACAATGAGCAGTTCTTC. Residues: CASSESLYDPPNYNEQFF. This chain links TRBV25-1 with TRBJ2-1, with D uncertain. Germline V gene sequence: CDR1 MGHDK, CDR2 SYGVNS. Trimming stripped 1 base from V and 3 bases from J, with 19 bases between. The length of the CDR3 is 18 residues.

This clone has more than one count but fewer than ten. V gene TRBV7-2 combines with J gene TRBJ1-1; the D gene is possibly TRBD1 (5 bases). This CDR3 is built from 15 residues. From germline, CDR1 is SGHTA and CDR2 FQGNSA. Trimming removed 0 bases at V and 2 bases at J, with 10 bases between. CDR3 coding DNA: TGTGCCAGCAGCTTAGCGTACAGGCTAAACACTGAAGCTTTCTTT. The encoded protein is CASSLAYRLNTEAFF.

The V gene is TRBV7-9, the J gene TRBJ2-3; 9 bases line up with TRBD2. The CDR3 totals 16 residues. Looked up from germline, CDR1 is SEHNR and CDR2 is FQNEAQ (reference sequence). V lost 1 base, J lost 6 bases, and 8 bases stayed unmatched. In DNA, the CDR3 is TGTGCCAGCAGCTTAGGTGGCGGGAGGGCCGCGGATACGCAGTATTTT. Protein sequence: CASSLGGGRAADTQYF.

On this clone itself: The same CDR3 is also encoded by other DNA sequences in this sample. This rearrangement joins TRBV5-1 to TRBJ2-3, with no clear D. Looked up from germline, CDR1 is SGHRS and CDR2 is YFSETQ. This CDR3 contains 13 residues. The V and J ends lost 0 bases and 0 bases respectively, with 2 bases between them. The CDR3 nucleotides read TGCGCCAGCAGCTTGGCGAGCACAGATACGCAGTATTTT. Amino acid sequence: CASSLASTDTQYF.

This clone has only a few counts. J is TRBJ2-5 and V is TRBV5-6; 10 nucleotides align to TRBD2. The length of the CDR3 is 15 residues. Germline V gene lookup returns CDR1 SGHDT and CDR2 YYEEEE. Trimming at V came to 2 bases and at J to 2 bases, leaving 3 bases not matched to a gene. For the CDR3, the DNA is TGTGCCAGCAGCTTTGGAGCGGGAGGGCAAGAGACCCAGTACTTC. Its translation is CASSFGAGGQETQYF.

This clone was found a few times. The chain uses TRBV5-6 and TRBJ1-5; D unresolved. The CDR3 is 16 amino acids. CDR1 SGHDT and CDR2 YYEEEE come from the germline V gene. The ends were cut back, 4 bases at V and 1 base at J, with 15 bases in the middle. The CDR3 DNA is TGTGCCAGCAGCGGCCGCCCGGGGAACAGCAATCAGCCCCAGCATTTT. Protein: CASSGRPGNSNQPQHF.

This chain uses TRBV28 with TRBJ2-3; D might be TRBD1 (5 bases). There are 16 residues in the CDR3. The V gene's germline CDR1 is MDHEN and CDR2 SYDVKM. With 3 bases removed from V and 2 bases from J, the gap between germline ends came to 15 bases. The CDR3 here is CASSFSGRIVTDTQYF. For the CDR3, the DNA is TGTGCCAGCAGTTTCTCAGGGCGGATAGTCACAGATACGCAGTATTTT.

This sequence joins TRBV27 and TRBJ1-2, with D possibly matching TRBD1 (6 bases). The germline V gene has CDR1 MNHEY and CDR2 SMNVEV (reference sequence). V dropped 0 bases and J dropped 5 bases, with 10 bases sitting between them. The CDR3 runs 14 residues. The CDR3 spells CASSLSRGDYGYTF. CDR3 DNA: TGTGCCAGCAGTTTATCCAGGGGTGATTATGGCTACACCTTC.

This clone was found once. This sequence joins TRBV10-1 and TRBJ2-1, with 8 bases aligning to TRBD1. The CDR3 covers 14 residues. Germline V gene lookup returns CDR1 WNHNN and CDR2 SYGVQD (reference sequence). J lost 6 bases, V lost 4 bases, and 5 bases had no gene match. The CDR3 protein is CASSGGTGGNEQFF. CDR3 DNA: TGCGCCAGCAGTGGGGGCACAGGGGGCAATGAGCAGTTCTTC.

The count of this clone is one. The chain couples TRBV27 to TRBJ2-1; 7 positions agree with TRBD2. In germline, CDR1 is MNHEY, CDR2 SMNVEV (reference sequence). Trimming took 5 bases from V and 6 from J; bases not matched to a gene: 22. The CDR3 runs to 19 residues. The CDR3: CASSVGMSGMLVVSNEQFF. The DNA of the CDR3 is TGTGCCAGCAGTGTAGGGATGAGCGGGATGTTAGTGGTTTCCAATGAGCAGTTCTTC.

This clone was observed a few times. The CDR3 nucleotides read TGTGCCAGCAGCTTGTCAGGGGGCAATCAGCCCCAGCATTTT. This translates into CASSLSGGNQPQHF. The rearrangement uses TRBV5-4 and TRBJ1-5, with D tentatively TRBD1 (6 bases). This CDR3 is 14 amino acids long. Trimming pared 1 base from V and 2 bases from J, leaving 7 bases between. The germline CDR1 and CDR2 sequences are SGHNT and YYREEE (reference sequence).

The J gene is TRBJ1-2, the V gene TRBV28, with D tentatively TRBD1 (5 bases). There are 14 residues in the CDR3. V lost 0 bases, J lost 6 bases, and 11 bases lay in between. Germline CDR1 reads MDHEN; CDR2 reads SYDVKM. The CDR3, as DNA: TGTGCCAGCAGTTTATGGCCCCTGACAGATGGCTACACCTTC. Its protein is CASSLWPLTDGYTF.

The DNA of the CDR3 is TGTGCCGGGGGACAGAATTGGAACTATGGCTACACCTTC. It yields the protein CAGGQNWNYGYTF. V and J are TRBV21-1 and TRBJ1-2; the table's D gene call, TRBD1, was not cross checked with the DNA. TRBV21-1 is a pseudogene locus. The length of the CDR3 is 13 residues.

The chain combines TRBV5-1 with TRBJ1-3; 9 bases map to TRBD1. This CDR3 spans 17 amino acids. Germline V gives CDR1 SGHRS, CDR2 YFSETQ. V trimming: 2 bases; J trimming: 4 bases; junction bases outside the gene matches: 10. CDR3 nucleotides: TGCGCCAGCAGCTTTTACCACAGGGGGCGCTTAGGAAACACCATATATTTT. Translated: CASSFYHRGRLGNTIYF.

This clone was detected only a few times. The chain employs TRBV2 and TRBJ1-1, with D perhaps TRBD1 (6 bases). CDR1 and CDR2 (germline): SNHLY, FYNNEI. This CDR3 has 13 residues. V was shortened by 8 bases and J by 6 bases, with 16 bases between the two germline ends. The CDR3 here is CASRGGPSPEAFF. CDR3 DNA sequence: TGTGCCAGCCGTGGGGGCCCCTCCCCTGAAGCTTTCTTT.

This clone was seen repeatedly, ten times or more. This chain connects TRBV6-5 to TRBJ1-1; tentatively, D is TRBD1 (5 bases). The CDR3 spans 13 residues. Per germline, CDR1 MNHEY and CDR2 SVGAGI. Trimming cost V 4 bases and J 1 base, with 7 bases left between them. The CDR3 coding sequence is TGTGCCAGCAGTTTCACAGGGAACACTGAAGCTTTCTTT. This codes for CASSFTGNTEAFF.

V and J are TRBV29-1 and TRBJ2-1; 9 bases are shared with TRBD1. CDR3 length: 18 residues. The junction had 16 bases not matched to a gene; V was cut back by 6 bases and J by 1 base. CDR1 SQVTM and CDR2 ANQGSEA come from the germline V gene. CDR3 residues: CSVARGQGVRLSYNEQFF. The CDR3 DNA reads TGCAGCGTGGCACGGGGACAGGGCGTCCGGCTTTCCTACAATGAGCAGTTCTTC.